This TCR beta chain was identified during a study of T cell repertoires in cytomegalovirus infection. Study-level results: In two of eight donors, the top clonotype was HLA-C-restricted CMV-specific.

Via MiXCR, TCRdb re-called the reads, giving one row per CDR3 protein. This table has approximately 390,000 distinct CDR3 sequences, approximately 35% appearing once. Trimming removed 4 bases from V and 11 bases from J, with 18 bases in between. The CDR3 loop spans 14 amino acids. Germline V gene sequence: CDR1 SGHKS, CDR2 YYEKEE (reference sequence). Note on this clonotype: Its target is not known.

The chain combines TRBV5-5 with TRBJ1-4; D is undetermined. The TCR sequence derives from a human donor in good health (CMV status not recorded). Some clones in this sample may be carry-over from other donors' samples. The sample here was cultured PBMCs, taken from culture after CMV antigen stimulation. CDR3 region: CASSPPTESVKLFF. In DNA, the CDR3 is TGTGCCAGCAGCCCCCCTACAGAAAGTGTGAAACTGTTTTTT.